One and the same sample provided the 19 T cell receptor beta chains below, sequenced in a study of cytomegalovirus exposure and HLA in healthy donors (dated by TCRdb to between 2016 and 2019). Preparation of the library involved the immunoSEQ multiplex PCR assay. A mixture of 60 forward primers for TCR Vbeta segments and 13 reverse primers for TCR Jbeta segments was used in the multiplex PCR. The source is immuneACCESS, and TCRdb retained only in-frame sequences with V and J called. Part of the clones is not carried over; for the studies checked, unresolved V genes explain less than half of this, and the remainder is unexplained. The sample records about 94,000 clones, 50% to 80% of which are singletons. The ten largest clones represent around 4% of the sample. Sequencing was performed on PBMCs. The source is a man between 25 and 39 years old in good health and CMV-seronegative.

CDR3 residues: CASSPPRGAGFRYNYGYTF. The CDR3 DNA reads as TGTGCCAGCAGCCCACCCCGGGGGGCAGGGTTCCGCTATAACTATGGCTACACCTTC. The J gene is TRBJ1-2, the V gene TRBV7-9, with D perhaps matching TRBD1 (6 bases). Per the germline V gene, CDR1 is SEHNR and CDR2 is FQNEAQ (reference sequence). This CDR3 spans 19 amino acids. V lost 5 bases and J lost 1, with 26 bases in between.

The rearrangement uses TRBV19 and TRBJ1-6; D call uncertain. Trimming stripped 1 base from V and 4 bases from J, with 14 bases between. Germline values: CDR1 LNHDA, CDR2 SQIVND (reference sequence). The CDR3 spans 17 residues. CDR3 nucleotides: TGTGCCAGTAGTATAGGAGGGAGTTTCGGTTATAATTCACCCCTCCACTTT. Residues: CASSIGGSFGYNSPLHF.

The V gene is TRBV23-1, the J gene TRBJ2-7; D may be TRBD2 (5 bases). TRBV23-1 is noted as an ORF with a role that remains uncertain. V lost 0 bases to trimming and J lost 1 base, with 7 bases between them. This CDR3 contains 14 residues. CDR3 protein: CASSQSGSSYEQYF. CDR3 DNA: TGCGCCAGCAGTCAATCGGGGAGTTCCTACGAGCAGTACTTC.

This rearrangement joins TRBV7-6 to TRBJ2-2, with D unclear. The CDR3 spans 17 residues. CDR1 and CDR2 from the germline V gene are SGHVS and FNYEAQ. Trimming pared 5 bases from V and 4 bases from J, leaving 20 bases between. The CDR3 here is CASSPVVFRSGTGELFF. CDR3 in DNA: TGTGCCAGCAGCCCGGTAGTATTCCGGAGTGGCACCGGGGAGCTGTTTTTT.

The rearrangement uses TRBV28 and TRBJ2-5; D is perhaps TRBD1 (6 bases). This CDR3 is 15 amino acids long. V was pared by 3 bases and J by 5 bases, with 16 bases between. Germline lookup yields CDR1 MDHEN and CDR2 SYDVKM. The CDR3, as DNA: TGTGCCAGCAGTTTCCCAGGGGCGCCGGGGGAGACCCAGTACTTC. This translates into CASSFPGAPGETQYF.

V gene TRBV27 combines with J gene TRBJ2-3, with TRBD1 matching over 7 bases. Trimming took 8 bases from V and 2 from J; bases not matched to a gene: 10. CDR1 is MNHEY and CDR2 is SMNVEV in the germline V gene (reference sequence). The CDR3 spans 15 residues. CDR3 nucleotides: TGTGCCAGCCGTCTCAGACAGGGAGTCACAGATACGCAGTATTTT. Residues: CASRLRQGVTDTQYF.

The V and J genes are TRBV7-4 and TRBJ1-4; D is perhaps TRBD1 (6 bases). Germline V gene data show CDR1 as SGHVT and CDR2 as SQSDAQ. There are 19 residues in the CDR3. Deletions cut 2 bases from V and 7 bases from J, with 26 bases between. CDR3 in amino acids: CASSLLGSRFGGSGEKLFF. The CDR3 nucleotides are TGTGCCAGCAGCTTACTTGGTTCCAGGTTTGGGGGCTCGGGTGAAAAACTGTTTTTT. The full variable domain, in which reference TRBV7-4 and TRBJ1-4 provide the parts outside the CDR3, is GAGVSQSPRYKVAKRGRDVALRCDSISGHVTLYWYRQTLGQGSEVLTYSQSDAQRDKSGRPSGRFSAERPERSVSTLKIQRTEQGDSAVYLCASSLLGSRFGGSGEKLFFGSGTQLSVL.

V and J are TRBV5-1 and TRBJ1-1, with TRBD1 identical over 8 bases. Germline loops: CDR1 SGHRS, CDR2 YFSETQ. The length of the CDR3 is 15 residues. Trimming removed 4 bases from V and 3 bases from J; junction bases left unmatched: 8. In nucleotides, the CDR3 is TGCGCCAGCAGCGTAGGACAGGGAAGGTACACTGAAGCTTTCTTT. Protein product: CASSVGQGRYTEAFF.

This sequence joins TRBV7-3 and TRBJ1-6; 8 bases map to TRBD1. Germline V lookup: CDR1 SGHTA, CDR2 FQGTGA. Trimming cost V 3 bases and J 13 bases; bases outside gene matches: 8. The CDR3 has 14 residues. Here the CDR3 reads CASSFGQGLQPLHF. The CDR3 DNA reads TGTGCCAGCAGCTTCGGACAGGGTCTTCAGCCCCTCCACTTT.

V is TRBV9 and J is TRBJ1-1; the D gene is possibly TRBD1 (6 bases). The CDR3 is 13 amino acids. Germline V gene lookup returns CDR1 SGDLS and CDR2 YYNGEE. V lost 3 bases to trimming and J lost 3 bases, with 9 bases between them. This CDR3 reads CASSGRTDTEAFF. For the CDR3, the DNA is TGTGCCAGCAGCGGACGGACAGACACTGAAGCTTTCTTT.

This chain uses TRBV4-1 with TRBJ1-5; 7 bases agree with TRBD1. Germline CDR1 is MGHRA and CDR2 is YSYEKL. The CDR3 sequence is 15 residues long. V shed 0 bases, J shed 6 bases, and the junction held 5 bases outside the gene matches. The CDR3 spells CASSQEGQVIQPQHF. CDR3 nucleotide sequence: TGCGCCAGCAGCCAAGAAGGACAGGTTATTCAGCCCCAGCATTTT.

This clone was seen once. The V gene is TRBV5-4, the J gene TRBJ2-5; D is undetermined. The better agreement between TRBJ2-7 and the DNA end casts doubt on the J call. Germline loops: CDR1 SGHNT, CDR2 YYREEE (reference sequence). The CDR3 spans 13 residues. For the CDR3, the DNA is TGTGCCAGCAGCTCACCCTGGAGTTACGAGCAGTACTTC. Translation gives CASSSPWSYEQYF.

CDR3 residues: CASSVGEGAGGNTIYF. CDR3 DNA sequence: TGTGCCAGCAGCGTAGGAGAGGGGGCGGGTGGAAACACCATATATTTT. The genes are TRBV9 and TRBJ1-3; 7 nucleotides align to TRBD1. The CDR3 length is 16 residues. After removal of 0 bases from V and 3 bases from J, the junction contained 6 bases not matched to a gene. CDR1 is SGDLS and CDR2 is YYNGEE in the germline V gene.

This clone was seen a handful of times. The CDR3 reads CAWSVSQDYGYTF. DNA of the CDR3: TGTGCCTGGAGTGTGTCACAAGACTATGGCTACACCTTC. V and J are TRBV30 and TRBJ1-2, with D unresolved. V was cut by 0 bases and J by 3 bases, with 8 bases left in between. Germline CDR1 is GTSNPN and CDR2 is SVGIG (reference sequence). This CDR3 is built from 13 residues.

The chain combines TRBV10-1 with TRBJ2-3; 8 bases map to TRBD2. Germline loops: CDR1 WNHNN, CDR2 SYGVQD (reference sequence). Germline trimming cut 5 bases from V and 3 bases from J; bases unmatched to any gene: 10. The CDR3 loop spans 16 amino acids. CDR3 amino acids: CASSHSGKLPTDTQYF. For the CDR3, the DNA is TGCGCCAGCAGTCATAGCGGGAAGCTCCCTACAGATACGCAGTATTTT.

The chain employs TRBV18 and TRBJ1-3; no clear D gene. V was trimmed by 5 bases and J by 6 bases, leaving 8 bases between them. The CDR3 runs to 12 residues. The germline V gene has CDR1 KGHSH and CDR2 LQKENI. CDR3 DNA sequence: TGTGCCAGCTCATCCGAACTAAACACCATATATTTT. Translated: CASSSELNTIYF.

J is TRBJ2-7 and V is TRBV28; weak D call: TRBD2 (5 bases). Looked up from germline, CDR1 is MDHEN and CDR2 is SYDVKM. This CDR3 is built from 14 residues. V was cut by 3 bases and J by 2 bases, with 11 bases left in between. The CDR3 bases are TGTGCCAGCAGTTTTTCGGGGAAAGCCTACGAGCAGTACTTC. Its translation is CASSFSGKAYEQYF.

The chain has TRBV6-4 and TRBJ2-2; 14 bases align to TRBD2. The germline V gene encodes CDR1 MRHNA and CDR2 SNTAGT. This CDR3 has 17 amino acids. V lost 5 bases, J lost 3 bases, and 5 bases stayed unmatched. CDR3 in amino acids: CASSKGLAGAYTGELFF. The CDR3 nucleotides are TGTGCCAGCAGTAAGGGACTAGCGGGGGCCTACACCGGGGAGCTGTTTTTT.

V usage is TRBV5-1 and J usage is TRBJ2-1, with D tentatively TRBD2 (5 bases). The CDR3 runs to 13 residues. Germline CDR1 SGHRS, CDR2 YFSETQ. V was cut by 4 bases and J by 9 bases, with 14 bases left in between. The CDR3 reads CASSRDWGAEQFF. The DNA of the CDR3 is TGCGCCAGCAGCAGAGATTGGGGAGCTGAGCAGTTCTTC.